This TCR beta chain was obtained from a study of identical twins. Notes on the study in general: Analyses based on zero insertions could be partly confounded by invariant MAIT and iNKT cells.

Only healthy Caucasians were included as donors. The CDR3 spans 16 residues. In germline, CDR1 is MGHRA, CDR2 YSYEKL. Trimming cost V 4 bases and J 8 bases, with 18 bases left between them. Comment on this clonotype: Its cognate antigen is unknown.

TCRdb processed the 5' RACE reads anew with MiXCR; each CDR3 protein has one entry. In the table there are about 530,000 distinct CDR3 sequences, 20% to 25% of which are singletons. Separately, the same data were catalogued under a study of yellow fever vaccine responses in identical twins.

This receptor was taken from a woman aged 18 to 35 in good health. The gene calls are TRBV4-1 and TRBJ1-6, with a weak D call TRBD1 (6 bases). Sequences were obtained from CD4+ T cells sorted from blood. This CDR3 is CASSRTQGLMDSPLHF. CDR3 nucleotides: TGCGCCAGCAGCCGAACCCAGGGGCTTATGGATTCACCCCTCCACTTT.